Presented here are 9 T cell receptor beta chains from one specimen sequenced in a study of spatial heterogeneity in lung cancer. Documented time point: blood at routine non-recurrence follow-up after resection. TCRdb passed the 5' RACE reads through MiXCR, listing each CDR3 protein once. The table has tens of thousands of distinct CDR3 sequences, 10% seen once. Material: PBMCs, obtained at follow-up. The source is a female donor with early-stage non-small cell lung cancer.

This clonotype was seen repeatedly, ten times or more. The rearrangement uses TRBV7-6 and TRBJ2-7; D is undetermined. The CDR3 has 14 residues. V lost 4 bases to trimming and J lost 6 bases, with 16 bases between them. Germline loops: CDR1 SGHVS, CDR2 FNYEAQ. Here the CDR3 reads CASSSHFNPGEQYF. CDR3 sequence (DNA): TGTGCCAGCAGCTCACATTTTAATCCGGGCGAGCAGTACTTC.

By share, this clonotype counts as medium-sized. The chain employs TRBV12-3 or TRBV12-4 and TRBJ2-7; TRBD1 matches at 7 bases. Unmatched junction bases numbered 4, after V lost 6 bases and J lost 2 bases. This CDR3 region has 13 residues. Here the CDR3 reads CASSPGTAYEQYF. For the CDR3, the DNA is TGTGCCAGCAGCCCTGGGACAGCCTACGAGCAGTACTTC.

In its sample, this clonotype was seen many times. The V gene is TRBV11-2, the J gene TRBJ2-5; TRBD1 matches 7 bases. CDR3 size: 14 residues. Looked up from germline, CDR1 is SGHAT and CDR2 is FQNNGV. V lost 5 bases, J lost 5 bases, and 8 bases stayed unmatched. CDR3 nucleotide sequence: TGTGCCAGCAGCCCGGGACAGCCCGCCGAGACCCAGTACTTC. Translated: CASSPGQPAETQYF.

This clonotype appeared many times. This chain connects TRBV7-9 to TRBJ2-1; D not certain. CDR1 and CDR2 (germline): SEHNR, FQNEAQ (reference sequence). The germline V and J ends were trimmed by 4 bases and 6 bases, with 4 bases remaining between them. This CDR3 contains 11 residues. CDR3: CASSSANEQFF. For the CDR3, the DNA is TGTGCCAGCAGCTCGGCCAATGAGCAGTTCTTC.

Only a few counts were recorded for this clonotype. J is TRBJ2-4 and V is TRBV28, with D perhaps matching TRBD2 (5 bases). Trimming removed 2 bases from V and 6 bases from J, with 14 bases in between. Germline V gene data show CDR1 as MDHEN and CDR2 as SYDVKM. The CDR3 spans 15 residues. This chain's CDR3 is CASSLGLPGGNIQYF. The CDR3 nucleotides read TGTGCCAGCAGTTTAGGACTCCCCGGTGGAAACATTCAGTACTTC.

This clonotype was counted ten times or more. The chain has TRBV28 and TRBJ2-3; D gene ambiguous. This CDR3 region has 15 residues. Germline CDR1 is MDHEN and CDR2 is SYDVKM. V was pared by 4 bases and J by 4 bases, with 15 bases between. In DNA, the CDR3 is TGTGCCAGCAGTTCCCGACCTGCTACCCCAGATACGCAGTATTTT. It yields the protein CASSSRPATPDTQYF.

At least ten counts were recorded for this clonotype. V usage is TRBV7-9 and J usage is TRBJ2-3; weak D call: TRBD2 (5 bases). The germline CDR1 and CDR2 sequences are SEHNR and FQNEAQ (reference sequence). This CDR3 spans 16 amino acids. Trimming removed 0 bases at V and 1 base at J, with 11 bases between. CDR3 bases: TGTGCCAGCAGCTTAGCGGGGAGCTGGGGCACAGATACGCAGTATTTT. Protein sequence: CASSLAGSWGTDTQYF.

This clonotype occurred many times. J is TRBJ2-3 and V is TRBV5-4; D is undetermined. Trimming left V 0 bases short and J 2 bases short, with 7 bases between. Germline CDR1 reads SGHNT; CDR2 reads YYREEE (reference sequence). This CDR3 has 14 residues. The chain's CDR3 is CASSLGLPTDTQYF. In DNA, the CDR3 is TGTGCCAGCAGCTTGGGACTTCCCACAGATACGCAGTATTTT.

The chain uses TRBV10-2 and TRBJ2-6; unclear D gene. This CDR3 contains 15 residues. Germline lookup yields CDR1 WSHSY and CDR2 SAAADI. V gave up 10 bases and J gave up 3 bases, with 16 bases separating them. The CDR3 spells CATAGLSGGANVLTF. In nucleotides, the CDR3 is TGCGCCACCGCCGGGCTCTCGGGTGGGGCCAACGTCCTGACTTTC.